This T cell receptor beta chain was captured by sequencing in a study of blood T cells in healthy people across ages. Findings of the study overall: Naive and antigen-experienced cells could not be conclusively compared, given unsorted PBMCs. There was no known CMV status for donors, so expanded clonotype changes were possibly confounded.

This clonotype was found a few times. Its antigen is currently unknown. Germline V gene lookup returns CDR1 SEHNR and CDR2 FQNEAQ (reference sequence). This CDR3 contains 13 residues. The ends lost 10 bases at V and 2 bases at J; junction bases unmatched: 8. PCR was performed a second time for roughly 7 to 12 cycles using a sample-barcoded 5' primer and a J-beta primer mix. CDR3-containing paired-end reads numbering at least 2.5 million came from each sample. TCRdb used MiXCR to reprocess the 5' RACE reads, holding one entry per CDR3 protein. Counted here are about 830,000 distinct CDR3 sequences, about 62% occurring once; the ten biggest clones make up about a quarter.

The receptor was derived from a man in his thirties or forties in good health. The chain carries TRBV7-9 and TRBJ2-7; 7 bases match TRBD1. Sequencing was done on a sample of blood. CDR3 loop: CATSGQGAYEQYF. CDR3 in DNA: TGTGCCACCTCCGGCCAGGGGGCCTACGAGCAGTACTTC.